This T cell receptor beta chain was profiled in a study of T cells in tumors after PD-1 blockade. Background on the study: Each patient got pembrolizumab 200 mg every 3 weeks or cemiplimab 350 mg every 2 weeks. Daily vismodegib 150 mg continued in a subset of anti-PD-1-treated patients.

V was shortened by 3 bases and J by 3 bases, with 8 bases between the two germline ends. This CDR3 region has 12 residues. Germline V gene sequence: CDR1 GTSNPN, CDR2 SVGIG (reference sequence). Sequencing used immunoSEQ multiplex PCR; TCRdb keeps in-frame clones, though not all of them. The sample holds roughly 59,000 clones, 80% seen once. The sequence was obtained from a human donor with basal cell carcinoma. Specimen: PBMCs, collected before anti-PD-1 treatment. J is TRBJ1-2 and V is TRBV30, with TRBD1 as a possible D gene (6 bases). The CDR3 region is CAWRGQYYGYTF. CDR3 coding DNA: TGTGCCTGGAGAGGACAGTACTATGGCTACACCTTC.